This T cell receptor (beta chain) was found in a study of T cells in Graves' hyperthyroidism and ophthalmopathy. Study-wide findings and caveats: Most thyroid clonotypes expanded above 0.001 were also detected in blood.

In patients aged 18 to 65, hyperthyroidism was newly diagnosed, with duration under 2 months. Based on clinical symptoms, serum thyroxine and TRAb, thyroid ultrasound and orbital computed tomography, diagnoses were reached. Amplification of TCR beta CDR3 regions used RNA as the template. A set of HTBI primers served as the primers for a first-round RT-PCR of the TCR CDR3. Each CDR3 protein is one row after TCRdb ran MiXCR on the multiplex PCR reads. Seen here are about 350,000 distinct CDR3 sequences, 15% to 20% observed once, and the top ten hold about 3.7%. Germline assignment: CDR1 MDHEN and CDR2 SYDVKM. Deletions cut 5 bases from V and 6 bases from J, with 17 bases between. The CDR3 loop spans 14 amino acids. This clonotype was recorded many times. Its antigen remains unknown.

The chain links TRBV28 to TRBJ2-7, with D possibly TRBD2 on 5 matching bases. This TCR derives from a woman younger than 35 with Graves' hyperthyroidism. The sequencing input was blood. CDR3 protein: CASSAPPGSSEQYF. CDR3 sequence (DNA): TGTGCCAGCAGTGCCCCGCCGGGGTCGAGCGAGCAGTACTTC.